Listed below are T cell receptor beta chains from one sample, sequenced in a study of T cells in Graves' hyperthyroidism and ophthalmopathy. TCRdb itself ran the multiplex PCR reads through MiXCR, one entry per CDR3 protein. The sample lists around 190,000 distinct CDR3 sequences, less than 20% occurring once. Sequenced sample: blood. These receptors all stem from a woman aged 45-60 years with Graves' hyperthyroidism. Each CDR3 is given with its conserved first and last residue. Each record gives: CDR3 protein, CDR3 DNA, V gene, J gene, clone size, D gene. The D gene is left open where the match is weak. The size entry is marked missing in some rows and otherwise reads once, few, many or a size class.

CDR3: CASSIGGSSSYEQYF
DNA: TGTGCCAGCAGCATAGGGGGATCAAGCTCCTACGAGCAGTACTTC
V: TRBV11-2
J: TRBJ2-7
size: many
D: NA

CDR3: CASSHIQGKNEQFF
DNA: TGTGCCAGCAGTCACATACAGGGTAAAAATGAGCAGTTCTTC
V: TRBV28
J: TRBJ2-1
size: NA
D: NA

CDR3: CASSARVGRSTDTQYF
DNA: TGTGCCAGCAGCGCCCGGGTGGGACGGAGCACAGATACGCAGTATTTT
V: TRBV7-2
J: TRBJ2-3
size: many
D: NA

CDR3: CASRGTSGSAYEQYF
DNA: TGTGCCAGCAGAGGGACTAGCGGGAGCGCCTACGAGCAGTACTTC
V: TRBV12-3/TRBV12-4
J: TRBJ2-7
size: NA
D: TRBD2

CDR3: CSAREGANEKLFF
DNA: TGCAGTGCTAGAGAGGGAGCTAATGAAAAACTGTTTTTT
V: TRBV20-1
J: TRBJ1-4
size: few
D: NA

CDR3: CASSYSGAWEKLFF
DNA: TGTGCCAGCAGTTACTCCGGGGCTTGGGAAAAACTGTTTTTT
V: TRBV6-6
J: TRBJ1-4
size: few
D: NA

CDR3: CATSRRLAGGFNEQFF
DNA: TGTGCCACCAGCAGGCGACTAGCGGGAGGGTTCAATGAGCAGTTCTTC
V: TRBV15
J: TRBJ2-1
size: NA
D: TRBD2

CDR3: CASSLYNADQETQYF
DNA: TGTGCCAGCAGTTTATATAACGCAGATCAAGAGACCCAGTACTTC
V: TRBV28
J: TRBJ2-5
size: NA
D: NA

CDR3: CSASPGIAWDEQFF
DNA: TGCAGTGCTAGCCCCGGTATAGCGTGGGATGAGCAGTTCTTC
V: TRBV20-1
J: TRBJ2-1
size: few
D: NA

CDR3: CASSEVRTSGDGYTF
DNA: TGTGCCAGCAGTGAAGTGAGGACTTCGGGGGATGGCTACACCTTC
V: TRBV6-1
J: TRBJ1-2
size: few
D: NA

CDR3: CASSPEWGNGYNEQFF
DNA: TGTGCCAGCAGCCCAGAGTGGGGGAATGGGTACAATGAGCAGTTCTTC
V: TRBV3-1
J: TRBJ2-1
size: many
D: NA

CDR3: CASSPPPQETQYF
DNA: TGTGCCAGCAGCCCACCTCCCCAAGAGACCCAGTACTTC
V: TRBV7-2
J: TRBJ2-5
size: many
D: NA

CDR3: CSARTDGATEAFF
DNA: TGCAGTGCTAGAACTGACGGGGCCACTGAAGCTTTCTTT
V: TRBV20-1
J: TRBJ1-1
size: many
D: NA

CDR3: CASSLAPTSGTMNIQYF
DNA: TGTGCCAGCAGCTTAGCCCCAACTAGCGGGACGATGAACATTCAGTACTTC
V: TRBV7-9
J: TRBJ2-4
size: NA
D: TRBD2

CDR3: CASSLSPGRTNEKLFF
DNA: TGTGCCAGCAGCCTCTCTCCGGGGCGGACTAATGAAAAACTGTTTTTT
V: TRBV3-1
J: TRBJ1-4
size: NA
D: NA

CDR3: CASGTGDRSTHEQYF
DNA: TGTGCTAGTGGTACCGGGGACAGAAGTACCCACGAGCAGTACTTC
V: TRBV12-5
J: TRBJ2-7
size: NA
D: TRBD1

CDR3: CASSLVGGVYNEQFF
DNA: TGTGCCAGCAGCTTGGTGGGAGGAGTATACAATGAGCAGTTCTTC
V: TRBV7-9
J: TRBJ2-1
size: many
D: NA

CDR3: CASSFRGGSPLHF
DNA: TGTGCCAGCAGTTTCCGGGGGGGATCACCCCTCCACTTT
V: TRBV27
J: TRBJ1-6
size: many
D: NA

CDR3: CASSLEREGWMNTEAFF
DNA: TGTGCCAGCAGTTTAGAGAGGGAAGGATGGATGAACACTGAAGCTTTCTTT
V: TRBV27
J: TRBJ1-1
size: few
D: NA

CDR3: CASSESSGTSTDTQYF
DNA: TGCGCCAGCAGTGAGTCGAGCGGGACTAGCACAGATACGCAGTATTTT
V: TRBV10-1
J: TRBJ2-3
size: NA
D: TRBD2

CDR3: CAGSVVRILYEQYF
DNA: TGTGCCGGCAGCGTGGTTAGGATACTCTACGAGCAGTACTTC
V: TRBV9
J: TRBJ2-7
size: few
D: NA

CDR3: CASSLPSGRAFTSTDTQYF
DNA: TGTGCCAGCAGTTTACCTAGCGGGAGGGCGTTTACGAGCACAGATACGCAGTATTTT
V: TRBV28
J: TRBJ2-3
size: NA
D: TRBD2

CDR3: CASRNWGQGGIETQYF
DNA: TGTGCCAGCAGGAACTGGGGGCAGGGTGGTATAGAGACCCAGTACTTC
V: TRBV2
J: TRBJ2-5
size: many
D: NA

CDR3: CASQGFNEKLFF
DNA: TGTGCCAGCCAGGGTTTTAATGAAAAACTGTTTTTT
V: TRBV11-2
J: TRBJ1-4
size: few
D: NA

CDR3: CASSLGVAPYSGHEQYF
DNA: TGTGCCAGCAGTTTAGGGGTAGCGCCCTACTCGGGTCACGAGCAGTACTTC
V: TRBV12-3/TRBV12-4
J: TRBJ2-7
size: NA
D: NA

CDR3: CASSRGPAGGETQYF
DNA: TGTGCCAGCAGTCGTGGACCGGCGGGGGGTGAGACCCAGTACTTC
V: TRBV6-1
J: TRBJ2-5
size: NA
D: TRBD2

CDR3: CSVAGLAGIYNEQFF
DNA: TGCAGCGTTGCTGGACTAGCGGGCATTTACAATGAGCAGTTCTTC
V: TRBV29-1
J: TRBJ2-1
size: many
D: TRBD2

CDR3: CASSFPKGGTDTQYF
DNA: TGTGCCAGCAGCTTTCCTAAGGGAGGGACAGATACGCAGTATTTT
V: TRBV5-6
J: TRBJ2-3
size: many
D: TRBD2

CDR3: CASSSWDTSTDTQYF
DNA: TGTGCCAGCAGCAGCTGGGACACCAGCACAGATACGCAGTATTTT
V: TRBV11-2
J: TRBJ2-3
size: many
D: NA

CDR3: CASSLGLASLAEQFF
DNA: TGCGCCAGCAGCTTGGGACTAGCATCATTGGCTGAGCAGTTCTTC
V: TRBV5-1
J: TRBJ2-1
size: many
D: TRBD2

CDR3: CASSLDGGIRSYEQYF
DNA: TGTGCCAGCAGTTTAGATGGCGGGATAAGGTCCTACGAGCAGTACTTC
V: TRBV12-3/TRBV12-4
J: TRBJ2-7
size: many
D: NA

CDR3: CASSPHQRDGYTF
DNA: TGTGCCAGCAGTCCTCACCAGAGGGATGGCTACACCTTC
V: TRBV11-1
J: TRBJ1-2
size: NA
D: NA

CDR3: CASSEGVVGTEAFF
DNA: TGTGCCAGCAGTGAAGGTGTAGTCGGCACTGAAGCTTTCTTT
V: TRBV6-1
J: TRBJ1-1
size: many
D: NA

CDR3: CSARETTGDREQFF
DNA: TGCAGTGCTAGAGAAACGACGGGGGACCGGGAGCAGTTCTTC
V: TRBV20-1
J: TRBJ2-1
size: few
D: NA